This T cell receptor (beta chain) was profiled in a study of blood T cell repertoires in COVID-19 (dated by TCRdb to 2018 to 2021). General notes on the study: Samples covering the acute and convalescent phases of COVID-19 were provided by collaborators in the United States, Italy and Spain. The material from the prospective study consisted of cDNA or gDNA derived from T cells, B-cell-depleted T cells, or PBMCs. Subjects who had been exposed to COVID-19, were actively infected with it, or had recovered from it provided the deeply sampled blood TCRbeta repertoires that made up the dataset. The repertoires were released in a freely available public database meant as a resource for research on the immune response to SARS-CoV-2. Samples were obtained from the ongoing ImmuneRACE study (first 160 participants) and from 950 to 1,500 subjects provided by 6 global collaborators. A de-identified subject ID, COVID-19 status, age in years and sex were almost always included in the sample metadata. Where HLA class I and class II types were available, the types were taken from metadata supplied by the sample provider, not from assay-based typing. General findings and caveats noted by the study authors: Clinical and demographic metadata were provided uncurated, with the amount varying by source and participant.

Each collaborating institution followed its own protocols to collect whole blood in K2EDTA tubes. Collaborator samples were shipped for TCRbeta analysis as frozen whole blood, isolated PBMCs, or DNA extracted from either sample type. TCRbeta CDR3 regions were amplified from genomic DNA by means of the immunoSEQ Assay, a bias-controlled multiplex PCR. The original pipeline was this. Nucleated cell counts per sample were estimated from amplification of reference gene primers within the assay. To quantify the absolute abundance of each unique TCRbeta CDR3 rearrangement, sequence reads were collapsed and filtered. For each sample, productive Simpson clonality was calculated as the square root of Simpson's diversity index over productive rearrangements. TCRdb mirrors the immuneACCESS table, restricted to in-frame sequences. Some clones are absent from its copies; in checked studies, under half trace to an unresolved V gene, and the reason for the others is unknown. The V and J calls and clone size are taken from that table; D and trimming were inferred from the DNA. The sample table lists 130,000 or so clones, more than 70% of them with a count of one. In total, the top ten clones hold over 5% of the sample.

Relative to germline, V is missing 5 bases and J is missing 9 bases, with 4 bases of the junction outside any gene match. The germline V gene encodes CDR1 SGHAT and CDR2 FQNNGV. The CDR3 runs 13 residues from the cysteine to the phenylalanine. Only CDR3 DNA remains: 39 bases, in frame from the first base. To note about this clone: The clone's antigen remains unknown. The record has no base qualities; no much larger clone is one base away.

In this chain, TRBV11-2 is recombined with TRBJ1-6, with 7 middle bases fitting TRBD1. The sequence derives from an elderly man with active or convalescent COVID-19. The sample comprised peripheral blood. CDR3 sequence: CASSGTGVSPLHF. The nucleotides read TGTGCCAGCAGCGGAACAGGGGTTTCACCCCTCCACTTT.